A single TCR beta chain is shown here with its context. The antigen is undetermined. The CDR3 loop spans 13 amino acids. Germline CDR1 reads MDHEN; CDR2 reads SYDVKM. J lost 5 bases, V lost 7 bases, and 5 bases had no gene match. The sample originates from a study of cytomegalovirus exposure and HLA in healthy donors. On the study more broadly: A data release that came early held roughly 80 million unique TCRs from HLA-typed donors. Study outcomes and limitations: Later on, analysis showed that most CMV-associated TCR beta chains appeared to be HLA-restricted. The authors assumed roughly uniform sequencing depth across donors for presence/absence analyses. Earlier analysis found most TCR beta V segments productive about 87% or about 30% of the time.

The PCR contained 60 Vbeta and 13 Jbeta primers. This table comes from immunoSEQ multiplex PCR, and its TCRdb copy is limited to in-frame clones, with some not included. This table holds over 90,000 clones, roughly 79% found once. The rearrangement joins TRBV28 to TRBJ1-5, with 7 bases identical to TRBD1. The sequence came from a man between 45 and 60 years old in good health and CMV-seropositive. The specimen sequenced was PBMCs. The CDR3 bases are TGTGCCAGCACCCAGGGGGACCATCAGCCCCAGCATTTT. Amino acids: CASTQGDHQPQHF.